This TCR beta chain is drawn from a study of cytomegalovirus exposure and HLA in healthy donors. Study overall: Early released data had roughly 81 million unique TCRs, all coming from HLA-typed donors.

This CDR3 has 12 residues. The V end was cut by 0 bases, the J end by 6 bases, with 7 bases between. CDR1 is SGHDT and CDR2 is YYEEEE in the germline V gene. The PCR was carried out with 60 Vbeta primers and 13 Jbeta primers. TCRdb's copy holds only in-frame clones and misses some; the assay was immunoSEQ multiplex PCR. The data contain over 200,000 clones, around 80% of them seen just once; the ten biggest clones take up about 0.58%. This clonotype originated in a woman in her thirties or forties in good health and CMV-seronegative. The sequencing input was PBMCs. This sequence joins TRBV5-6 and TRBJ2-7; D ambiguous. CDR3 in amino acids: CASSLGGLEQYF. In DNA, the CDR3 is TGTGCCAGCAGCTTGGGTGGGCTCGAGCAGTACTTC.